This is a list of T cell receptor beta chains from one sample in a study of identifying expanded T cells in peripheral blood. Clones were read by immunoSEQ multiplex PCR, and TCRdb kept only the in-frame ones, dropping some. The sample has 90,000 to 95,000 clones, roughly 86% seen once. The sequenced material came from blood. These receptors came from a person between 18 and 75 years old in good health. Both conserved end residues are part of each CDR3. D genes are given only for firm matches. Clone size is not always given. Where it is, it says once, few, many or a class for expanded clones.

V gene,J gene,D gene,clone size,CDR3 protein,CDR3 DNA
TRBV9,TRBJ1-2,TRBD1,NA,CASSSRDRGPRGYTF,TGTGCCAGCAGCTCCCGGGACAGGGGGCCTCGTGGCTACACCTTC
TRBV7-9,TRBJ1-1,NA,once,CASSSGPFREAFF,TGTGCCAGCAGCTCCGGTCCCTTCAGGGAAGCTTTCTTT
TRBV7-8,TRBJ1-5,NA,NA,CASSQTGINQPQHF,TGTGCCAGCAGCCAAACAGGAATCAATCAGCCCCAGCATTTT
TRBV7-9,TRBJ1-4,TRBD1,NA,CASSTDRDRGEKLFF,TGTGCCAGCAGCACAGACCGGGACAGGGGGGAAAAACTGTTTTTT
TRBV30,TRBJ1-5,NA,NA,CAWSPQGTGQPQHF,TGTGCCTGGAGTCCTCAGGGGACGGGTCAGCCCCAGCATTTT
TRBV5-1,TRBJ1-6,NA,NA,CASSPGTPFISPLHF,TGCGCCAGCAGCCCGGGGACGCCATTTATCTCACCCCTCCACTTT
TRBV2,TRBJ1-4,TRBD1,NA,CASSRGRREKLFF,TGTGCCAGCAGCAGGGGGCGCCGTGAAAAACTGTTTTTT
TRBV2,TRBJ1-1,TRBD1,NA,CASSEGQEVAEAFF,TGTGCCAGCAGTGAGGGACAGGAGGTGGCTGAAGCTTTCTTT
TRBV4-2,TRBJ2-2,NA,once,CASSQEGGELFF,TGTGCCAGCAGCCAAGAAGGCGGGGAGCTGTTTTTT
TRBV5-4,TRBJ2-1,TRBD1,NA,CASSPDRDRAEEQFF,TGTGCCAGCAGCCCGGACCGGGACAGGGCGGAGGAGCAGTTCTTC
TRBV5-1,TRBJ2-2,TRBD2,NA,CASSSPSGDTGELFF,TGCGCCAGCAGCTCTCCTAGCGGGGACACCGGGGAGCTGTTTTTT
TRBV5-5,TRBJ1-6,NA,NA,CASSPSGSERSPLHF,TGTGCCAGCAGCCCCAGTGGATCGGAACGATCACCCCTCCACTTT
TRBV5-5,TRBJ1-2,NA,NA,CASSLEIGVGSYGYTF,TGTGCCAGCAGCTTGGAGATCGGGGTGGGGAGCTATGGCTACACCTTC
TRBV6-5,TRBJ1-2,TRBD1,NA,CASRVGQGNYGYTF,TGTGCCAGCAGGGTCGGACAGGGGAACTATGGCTACACCTTC
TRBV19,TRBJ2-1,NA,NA,CAIGGPEQFF,TGTGCCATAGGGGGGCCCGAGCAGTTCTTC
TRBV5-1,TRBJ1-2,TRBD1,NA,CASSLGTGVLGYTF,TGCGCCAGCAGCTTGGGGACAGGGGTTTTAGGCTACACCTTC
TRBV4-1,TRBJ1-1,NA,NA,CASSQDPDSYTEAFF,TGCGCCAGCAGCCAAGACCCCGACAGCTACACTGAAGCTTTCTTT
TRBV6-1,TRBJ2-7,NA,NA,CASTPAGLSYEQYF,TGTGCCAGCACGCCAGCGGGCCTATCCTACGAGCAGTACTTC
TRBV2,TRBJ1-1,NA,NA,CATHNRDTEAFF,TGTGCCACTCACAACAGGGACACTGAAGCTTTCTTT
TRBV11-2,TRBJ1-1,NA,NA,CASSPPVAGARAEAFF,TGTGCCAGCAGCCCACCGGTGGCCGGGGCTCGAGCTGAAGCTTTCTTT
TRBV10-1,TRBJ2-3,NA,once,CASRYRDSHTDTQYF,TGCGCCAGCAGGTACCGGGACTCACACACAGATACGCAGTATTTT
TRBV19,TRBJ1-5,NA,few,CASSIGGQGPNQPQHF,TGTGCCAGTAGTATAGGGGGGCAGGGGCCAAATCAGCCCCAGCATTTT
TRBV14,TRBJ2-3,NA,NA,CASSQWEGGPHTDTQYF,TGTGCCAGCAGCCAATGGGAAGGGGGGCCCCACACAGATACGCAGTATTTT
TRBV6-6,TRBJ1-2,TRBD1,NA,CASTRTGGNYGYTF,TGTGCCAGCACCCGGACAGGGGGCAACTATGGCTACACCTTC
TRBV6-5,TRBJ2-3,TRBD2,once,CASLATSGSATQYF,TGTGCCAGCTTAGCAACTAGCGGGAGTGCTACGCAGTATTTT
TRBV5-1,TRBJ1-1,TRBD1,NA,CASSFRTGDNTEAFF,TGCGCCAGCAGCTTTCGGACAGGGGACAACACTGAAGCTTTCTTT
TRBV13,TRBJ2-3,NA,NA,CASRLRGSTDTQYF,TGTGCCAGCAGACTCCGGGGATCGACAGATACGCAGTATTTT
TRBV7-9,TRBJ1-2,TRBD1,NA,CASSFGTGAAYGYTF,TGTGCCAGCAGCTTTGGGACAGGGGCCGCCTATGGCTACACCTTC
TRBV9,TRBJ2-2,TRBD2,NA,CASSVGGRLSTGELFF,TGTGCCAGCAGCGTAGGCGGGAGGCTGAGCACCGGGGAGCTGTTTTTT
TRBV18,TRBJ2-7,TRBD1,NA,CASSPPSTGGWQYF,TGTGCCAGCTCACCCCCTTCTACAGGGGGCTGGCAGTACTTC
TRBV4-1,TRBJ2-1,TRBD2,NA,CASSTLATSAYNEQFF,TGCGCCAGCAGCACGCTTGCGACTAGCGCCTACAATGAGCAGTTCTTC
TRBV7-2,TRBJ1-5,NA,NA,CASSLGWGGEQPQHF,TGTGCCAGCAGCTTAGGTTGGGGTGGGGAACAGCCCCAGCATTTT
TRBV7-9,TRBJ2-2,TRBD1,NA,CASRPDRVVNTGELFF,TGTGCCAGCAGACCAGACAGGGTTGTTAATACCGGGGAGCTGTTTTTT
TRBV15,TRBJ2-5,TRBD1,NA,CATSRETGVTETQYF,TGTGCCACCAGCAGAGAAACAGGGGTCACAGAGACCCAGTACTTC
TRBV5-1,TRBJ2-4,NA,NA,CASSPGTLPSSQKNIQYF,TGCGCCAGCAGCCCCGGGACACTTCCCTCTAGCCAAAAGAACATTCAGTACTTC
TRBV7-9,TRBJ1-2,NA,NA,CASSLGNGYTF,TGTGCCAGCAGCTTAGGAAATGGCTACACCTTC